These 5 T cell receptor beta chains originate from one sample sequenced in a study of T cells in Graves' hyperthyroidism and ophthalmopathy. Researchers took RNA transcripts and amplified the TCR beta CDR3 regions from them. Primed by the HTBI set, a first-round RT-PCR was run on the TCR CDR3. TCRdb reprocessed the multiplex PCR reads via MiXCR and lists one record per CDR3 protein. The top ten clones hold roughly 20% of a sample with 450,000 to 700,000 distinct CDR3 sequences, 35% to 55% of them seen once. The specimen was peripheral blood or thyroid tissue (not recorded which). The source of these receptors is an adult woman with Graves' disease, either hyperthyroidism or ophthalmopathy (not recorded which).

J is TRBJ2-7 and V is TRBV7-2; D ambiguous. The CDR3 has 14 amino acids. V gave up 5 bases and J gave up 1 base, with 12 bases separating them. CDR1 and CDR2 (germline): SGHTA, FQGNSA. The CDR3 region is CASSASTSSYEQYF. DNA of the CDR3: TGTGCCAGCAGCGCTTCCACATCATCCTACGAGCAGTACTTC.

The gene calls are TRBV6-5 and TRBJ1-1; D unclear. Germline V lookup: CDR1 MNHEY, CDR2 SVGAGI. Trimming stripped 2 bases from V and 1 base from J, with 8 bases between. This CDR3 spans 14 amino acids. CDR3: CASSYVGTNTEAFF. CDR3 nucleotide sequence: TGTGCCAGCAGTTACGTGGGCACGAACACTGAAGCTTTCTTT.

There are a few counts of this clonotype. This chain connects TRBV30 to TRBJ1-3, with TRBD1 as a possible D gene (5 bases). The length of the CDR3 is 15 residues. The V gene lost 7 bases and the J gene lost 2 bases, with 18 bases spanning the gap. Germline values: CDR1 GTSNPN, CDR2 SVGIG (reference sequence). The CDR3 sequence is CAYGRTDRAGNTIYF. Written as DNA, the CDR3 is TGTGCCTATGGTCGAACCGACAGAGCTGGAAACACCATATATTTT.

This clonotype was detected ten times or more. The chain combines TRBV5-1 with TRBJ2-5; 10 positions match TRBD2. This CDR3 is built from 14 residues. Germline-derived CDR1 and CDR2 are SGHRS and YFSETQ. V dropped 0 bases and J dropped 9; count of bases not matched to a gene: 5. CDR3 in amino acids: CASSLAATSGPQYF. For the CDR3, the DNA is TGCGCCAGCAGCTTGGCCGCGACTAGCGGGCCCCAGTACTTC.

In its sample, this clonotype was seen many times. The chain recombines TRBV5-1 with TRBJ1-4, with a weak D call TRBD1 (6 bases). Trimming cost V 0 bases and J 4 bases, with 13 bases left between them. The CDR3 has 16 amino acids. The V gene's germline CDR1 is SGHRS and CDR2 YFSETQ. The CDR3 sequence: CASSLGTDGGNEKLFF. The CDR3 DNA reads as TGCGCCAGCAGCTTGGGGACAGACGGGGGTAATGAAAAACTGTTTTTT.